This T cell receptor (beta chain) derives from a study of shared clonotypes between healthy human individuals. Generated by immunoSEQ multiplex PCR, the TCRdb table keeps only in-frame clones and is missing some. The data show 850,000 to 1,100,000 clones, with approximately 75% seen just once and approximately 0.9% held by the top ten. V was shortened by 5 bases and J by 7 bases, with 15 bases between the two germline ends. CDR1 SGHAT and CDR2 FQNNGV come from the germline V gene. The CDR3 runs 14 residues. What was sequenced was memory CD4+ T cells from PBMCs. The subset: CD45RA-negative fraction. The chain employs TRBV11-2 and TRBJ2-1, with D perhaps matching TRBD2 (6 bases). This TCR derives from a man younger than 35 in good health. Some clones in this sample may be carry-over from other donors' samples. This CDR3 reads CASSPTREANEQFF. The CDR3 bases are TGTGCCAGCAGCCCGACGAGGGAGGCGAATGAGCAGTTCTTC.